This is a list of T cell receptor beta chains from one sample in a study of blood T cell repertoires in COVID-19. The protocol was immunoSEQ multiplex PCR, while the TCRdb copy is restricted to in-frame clones and leaves out a portion. The repertoire consists of about 73,000 clones, with over 70% occurring once and the leading ten covering roughly 2.5%. Sequenced sample: peripheral blood. Receptors were obtained from a man older than 75 with active or convalescent COVID-19. CDR3s include the opening cysteine and the closing phenylalanine or tryptophan. D genes are given only for firm matches. Size values are once, few and many counts, or a class for expanded clones, and some rows have none.

d_gene	abundance	v_gene	j_gene	CDR3nt	CDR3aa
TRBD2	few	TRBV5-1	TRBJ2-2	TGCGCCAGCAGCGTTAGCGGGGCGATCACCGGGGAGCTGTTTTTT	CASSVSGAITGELFF
-	-	TRBV10-2	TRBJ1-5	TGCGCCAGCAGTGATCTCTTTAGCAATCAGCCCCAGCATTTT	CASSDLFSNQPQHF
TRBD2	once	TRBV9	TRBJ2-5	TGTGCCAGCAGCATCACTAGCGGGAGGGCCGGGGAGACCCAGTACTTC	CASSITSGRAGETQYF
TRBD2	-	TRBV10-3	TRBJ2-2	TGTGCCATCAGCTGGACTAGCGGGTCACACACCGGGGAGCTGTTTTTT	CAISWTSGSHTGELFF
TRBD1	-	TRBV6-1	TRBJ1-3	TGTGCCAGCAGCCAGACAGGGGCCTCTGGAAACACCATATATTTT	CASSQTGASGNTIYF
TRBD2	-	TRBV5-1	TRBJ2-5	TGCGCCAGCAGCTTGGTTGCGGGGGGGCAAGAGACCCAGTACTTC	CASSLVAGGQETQYF
-	-	TRBV14	TRBJ1-1	TGTGCCAGCAGCCGACAGGTTATGACTGAAGCTTTCTTT	CASSRQVMTEAFF
-	-	TRBV11-2	TRBJ1-4	TGTGCCAGCAGCTTAGATAGTTGGGCGGGCGGCGAAAAACTGTTTTTT	CASSLDSWAGGEKLFF
TRBD2	-	TRBV5-1	TRBJ2-3	TGCGCCAGCAGCTTTCGACTAGCGGGGGGTACCCCAGATACGCAGTATTTT	CASSFRLAGGTPDTQYF
TRBD2	-	TRBV10-1	TRBJ2-1	TGCGCCAGCAGTGCAGGAGCGGGAGTTTCCTACAATGAGCAGTTCTTC	CASSAGAGVSYNEQFF
-	once	TRBV6-5	TRBJ2-6	TGTGCCAGCAGGCAACAGGGTTTTGGGGCCAACGTCCTGACTTTC	CASRQQGFGANVLTF
-	-	TRBV11-2	TRBJ1-1	TGTGCCAGCAGCCCTCGACACCGATCGGGGACTGAAGCTTTCTTT	CASSPRHRSGTEAFF
-	-	TRBV7-8	TRBJ2-2	TGTGCCAGCAGCTTAGTTTTCCAGGGGTCGAACACCGGGGAGCTGTTTTTT	CASSLVFQGSNTGELFF
TRBD2	once	TRBV27	TRBJ2-1	TGTGCCAGCAGTTTAGGTCGCGGGAGGGCAATTAATGAGCAGTTCTTC	CASSLGRGRAINEQFF
-	-	TRBV5-1	TRBJ1-1	TGCGCCAGCAGCTTGACCGGGACACGAGTAGCTTTCTTT	CASSLTGTRVAFF